These 8 T cell receptor beta chains were sequenced from one sample in a study of T cells after yellow fever vaccination. TCRdb re-called the 5' RACE reads with MiXCR, one entry per CDR3 protein. The table lists around 160,000 distinct CDR3 sequences, 6% to 7.5% of them singletons, with roughly 2.5% in the top ten. The input for sequencing was CD4+ T cells sorted from PBMCs, taken around 5 days after the first yellow fever vaccination. These receptors were taken from a man between 18 and 35 years old who received the YFV17D yellow fever vaccine.

The rearrangement uses TRBV21-1 and TRBJ1-5. TRBV21-1 is assigned pseudogene status. The CDR3 covers 14 residues. The CDR3 protein is CASSMSKGMEPQHF. CDR3 coding DNA: TGTGCCAGCAGCATGTCGAAGGGAATGGAGCCCCAGCATTTT.

This clonotype was found many times. The rearrangement links TRBV6-2 or TRBV6-3 to TRBJ2-5; weak D call: TRBD1 (6 bases). The CDR3 totals 13 residues. The V gene's germline CDR1 is MNHEY and CDR2 SVGEGT. For the CDR3, the DNA is TGTGCTTCACATCGGGACACCCAAGAGACCCAGTACTTC. Translated, it gives CASHRDTQETQYF.

Of note for this clonotype: One end of the junction does not line up with germline, which may come from a read error. V usage is TRBV5-1 and J usage is TRBJ2-1; perhaps TRBD2 as D (5 bases). Germline CDR1 reads SGHRS; CDR2 reads YFSETQ. The CDR3 loop spans 13 amino acids. In nucleotides, the CDR3 is TGCGCCAGCACGGGTAGCGAGTACTACAATGAGCAGTTC. This translates into CASTGSEYYNEQF.

This clonotype was recorded many times. The genes are TRBV19 and TRBJ2-3; 9 bases are shared with TRBD2. The CDR3 consists of 15 residues. Germline lookup yields CDR1 LNHDA and CDR2 SQIVND (reference sequence). J was trimmed by 3 bases and V by 6 bases; bases with no gene match: 7. CDR3 DNA: TGTGCCAGTAGGAGGCGGGGGGGCCCGACAGATACGCAGTATTTT. Its translation is CASRRRGGPTDTQYF. The complete variable domain, with remaining parts taken from reference TRBV19 and TRBJ2-3, reads DGGITQSPKYLFRKEGQNVTLSCEQNLNHDAMYWYRQDPGQGLRLIYYSQIVNDFQKGDIAEGYSVSREKKESFPLTVTSAQKNPTAFYLCASRRRGGPTDTQYFGPGTRLTVL.

This clonotype occurred many times. The chain combines TRBV4-2 with TRBJ2-3, with D perhaps TRBD1 (6 bases). Trimming cost V 0 bases and J 4 bases, with 14 bases left between them. The CDR3 has 16 residues. The germline V gene encodes CDR1 LGHNA and CDR2 YNFKEQ. The CDR3 spells CASSQDGASGADTQYF. CDR3 nucleotide sequence: TGTGCCAGCAGCCAAGACGGGGCCTCAGGGGCAGATACGCAGTATTTT.

The gene calls are TRBV27 and TRBJ2-1; the match to TRBD1 covers 7 bases. Germline V gene sequence: CDR1 MNHEY, CDR2 SMNVEV (reference sequence). The CDR3 extends over 15 amino acids. V was clipped by 7 bases and J by 6 bases; unmatched bases: 12. CDR3: CASTNWTGTCNEQFF. In DNA form, the CDR3 reads TGTGCCAGCACCAACTGGACAGGTACCTGCAATGAGCAGTTCTTC.

This clonotype was observed at least ten times. The V gene is TRBV12-3 or TRBV12-4, the J gene TRBJ2-7, with D unclear. V was pared by 4 bases and J by 2 bases, with 9 bases between. This CDR3 has 13 amino acids. The CDR3 spells CASSSGSAYEQYF. In DNA, the CDR3 is TGTGCCAGCAGTTCAGGCAGTGCCTACGAGCAGTACTTC.

This clonotype has a count of ten or more. This chain connects TRBV28 to TRBJ2-7; D is perhaps TRBD1 (5 bases). V lost 6 bases and J lost 0, with 12 bases in between. Germline CDR1 and CDR2: MDHEN and SYDVKM. The CDR3 covers 14 residues. The CDR3 nucleotides are TGTGCCAGCAGGGGAACAGGAACCTCCTACGAGCAGTACGTC. This translates into CASRGTGTSYEQYV.